This TCR beta chain was retrieved from a study of cytomegalovirus exposure and HLA in healthy donors. Per the germline V gene, CDR1 is SGHRS and CDR2 is YFSETQ. The length of the CDR3 is 15 residues. The ends were cut back, 0 bases at V and 1 base at J, with 7 bases in the middle. The study ran its PCR with 60 Vbeta and 13 Jbeta primers. This table comes from immunoSEQ multiplex PCR, and its TCRdb copy is limited to in-frame clones, with some not included. The sample yields 140,000 or so clones, about three quarters seen once. Study-wide results and caveats: Three chains linked to CMV were shown in vitro to be specific for CMV antigens. Excluded were some V segments that proved indistinguishable, including TRBV6-2 and TRBV6-3. In terms of immune exposure information, only CMV serostatus was available.

Note on this clone: Its antigen is not known. This CDR3 is also generated by other DNA sequences in the sample.

V and J are TRBV5-1 and TRBJ2-2; no reliable D call. This sequence originates from a man in his forties or fifties in good health and CMV-seronegative. The sequenced material came from PBMCs. CDR3 loop: CASSLVAGNTGELFF. The CDR3 region has the DNA TGCGCCAGCAGCTTGGTTGCAGGGAACACCGGGGAGCTGTTTTTT.